This TCR beta chain was recovered during a study of control samples from healthy donors and cancer patients. V dropped 1 base and J dropped 0 bases, with 5 bases sitting between them. The CDR3 is 14 amino acids. Germline V lookup: CDR1 LNHDA, CDR2 SQIVND (reference sequence). The protocol was immunoSEQ multiplex PCR, while the TCRdb copy is restricted to in-frame clones and leaves out a portion. Among fewer than 85,000 clones listed, around 91% were seen once. V gene TRBV19 combines with J gene TRBJ2-3; D gene uncertain. What was sequenced was blood. The receptor was derived from a man between 25 and 39 years old in good health. The CDR3 coding sequence is TGTGCCAGTAGTATAGCTCTGAGCACAGATACGCAGTATTTT. Protein sequence: CASSIALSTDTQYF.